These 6 T cell receptor beta chains came from one sample sequenced in a study of T cells in Graves' hyperthyroidism and ophthalmopathy. TCR beta CDR3 regions were amplified from RNA transcripts. HTBI primers were employed in a first-round RT-PCR of the TCR CDR3. One entry per CDR3 protein results from TCRdb running MiXCR on the multiplex PCR reads. The profile shows around 760,000 distinct CDR3 sequences, under 45% of them singletons. The sequenced sample was blood. These receptors were obtained from a woman in her 40s with Graves' hyperthyroidism.

The chain carries TRBV25-1 and TRBJ2-2; D remains ambiguous. The V end lost 4 bases, the J end lost 8 bases, and 20 bases lay between the germline ends. Germline loops: CDR1 MGHDK, CDR2 SYGVNS. This CDR3 is built from 16 residues. The CDR3 nucleotides are TGTGCCAGCAGTGCTAAGACTGACTCTATATCGGGGGAGCTGTTTTTT. Translating gives CASSAKTDSISGELFF.

This clonotype showed up just a few times. The chain has TRBV29-1 and TRBJ2-7; 8 bases match TRBD1. The ends lost 4 bases at V and 3 bases at J; junction bases unmatched: 8. The germline V gene has CDR1 SQVTM and CDR2 ANQGSEA. The CDR3 covers 14 residues. CDR3 region: CSVGGRTGNYEQYF. The CDR3 nucleotides are TGCAGCGTTGGCGGGCGGACAGGGAACTACGAGCAGTACTTC.

V is TRBV5-1 and J is TRBJ1-1, with D perhaps matching TRBD1 (6 bases). CDR3 size: 18 residues. Germline assignment: CDR1 SGHRS and CDR2 YFSETQ. The V gene lost 2 bases and the J gene lost 0 bases, with 20 bases spanning the gap. CDR3 loop: CASSFVGGFMGVNTEAFF. The CDR3 DNA reads TGCGCCAGCAGCTTCGTCGGGGGCTTCATGGGGGTGAACACTGAAGCTTTCTTT. Supplemented by reference TRBV5-1 and TRBJ1-1, the full variable domain reads KAGVTQTPRYLIKTRGQQVTLSCSPISGHRSVSWYQQTPGQGLQFLFEYFSETQRNKGNFPGRFSGRQFSNSRSEMNVSTLELGDSALYLCASSFVGGFMGVNTEAFFGQGTRLTVV.

This clonotype was detected only a few times. This rearrangement joins TRBV12-3 or TRBV12-4 to TRBJ1-5, with TRBD1 as a possible D gene (5 bases). Deletions cut 3 bases from V and 8 bases from J, with 26 bases between. This CDR3 has 18 amino acids. CDR3 in DNA: TGTGCCAGCAGTTTCCGCGCCGACAGATTATACGGGATTGAGCCCCAGCATTTT. Translation: CASSFRADRLYGIEPQHF.

This clonotype was counted only a few times. Germline and junction disagree at one end, which may indicate a read error. V gene TRBV7-8 combines with J gene TRBJ1-6, with TRBD1 as a possible D gene (6 bases). The germline V gene has CDR1 SGHVS and CDR2 FQNEAQ. This CDR3 spans 15 amino acids. The CDR3 DNA is TGCGCCAGCAGCCAAGGGGGGGACTATAATTCACCCCTCCACTTT. It encodes CASSQGGDYNSPLHF.

This chain connects TRBV11-2 to TRBJ1-2; D perhaps matches TRBD1 (6 bases). The CDR3 consists of 18 residues. V gave up 1 base and J gave up 4 bases, with 22 bases separating them. Germline V gene sequence: CDR1 SGHAT, CDR2 FQNNGV. CDR3 protein: CASSLVQPTLQGFYGYTF. In DNA form, the CDR3 reads TGTGCCAGCAGCTTAGTACAGCCTACCTTACAGGGATTCTATGGCTACACCTTC.